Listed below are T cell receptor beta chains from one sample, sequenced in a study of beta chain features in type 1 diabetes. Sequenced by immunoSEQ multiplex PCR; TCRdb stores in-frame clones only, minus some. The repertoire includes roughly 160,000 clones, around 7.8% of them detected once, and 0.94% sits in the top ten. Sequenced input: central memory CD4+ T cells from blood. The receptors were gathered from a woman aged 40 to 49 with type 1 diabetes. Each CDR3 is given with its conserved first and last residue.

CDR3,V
CAWSSGQIEAFF,TRBV30
CASSLGSMNTEAFF,TRBV7-3
CASSLGISSTDTQYF,TRBV7-9
CASNWGRGTGELFF,TRBV7-2
CSGGASGNGEQFF,TRBV29-1
CASSVVGANEQFF,TRBV9
CAWGEEVDEQYF,TRBV30
CAISEPDREMKKFF,TRBV10-3
CASSPQRGRPYEQYF,TRBV28
CASSVEHAVNQPQHF,TRBV19
CARRKGEGAQYF,TRBV30
CAWSQKGLADNEQYF,TRBV30
CASSDGGGNTIYF,TRBV9
CASSPSRDRRTGANVLTF,TRBV7-8
CASSLLIDYGYTF,TRBV19
CSVGQGMGEQYF,TRBV29-1
CSVVGQGASPDTQYF,TRBV29-1
CASSSWTGAADGYTF,TRBV9
CASSSGLREKLFF,TRBV28
CASSLFSSYGYTF,TRBV27
CASSPSGGAYASTDTQYF,TRBV5-1
CASSPERVDSPLHF,TRBV5-5
CASSPSRGGSSYNEQFF,TRBV13
CASSPRVQETQYF,TRBV6-6
CASSDSTGDGGYTF,TRBV6-5
CASSSRTTGSRNQPQHF,TRBV5-6
CASSLGRTSGTDTQYF,TRBV28